This T cell receptor (beta chain) was sequenced in a study of OX40 agonist ivuxolimab in advanced cancers. Study information: Every 2 weeks, patients received ivuxolimab intravenously, dosed at 0.01 to 10 mg/kg. Patients treated during dose escalation were battling hepatocellular carcinoma, melanoma, renal cell or head and neck cancer. General observations from the study: CD8+ T cells (on average) carried more expanded clones than CD4+ T cells.

Turning to this clone: Antigen unknown.

TCRdb's copy holds only in-frame clones and misses some; the assay was immunoSEQ multiplex PCR. Here the sample spans nearly 80,000 clones, just under 85% being singletons. Patients with autoimmune history or systemic immunosuppression were excluded. The V gene's germline CDR1 is MNHEY and CDR2 SVGAGI. CDR3 length equals 14 residues. Unmatched junction bases numbered 13, after V lost 5 bases and J lost 11 bases. Here the sequenced sample was CD4+ or CD8+ T cells sorted from blood, taken in a trial of the OX40 agonist ivuxolimab. This TCR derives from an adult with an advanced solid tumor such as melanoma, head and neck, liver or kidney cancer. The V gene is TRBV6-5, the J gene TRBJ2-7; 9 bases align to TRBD1. The CDR3 region is CASSDRGATAVEYF. CDR3 bases: TGTGCCAGCAGTGACAGGGGGGCGACCGCAGTTGAGTACTTC.